This passage covers 7 T cell receptor beta chains from one sample sequenced in a study of blood T cell repertoires in COVID-19. Clones were sequenced by immunoSEQ multiplex PCR, and TCRdb holds only the in-frame ones, with some missing. In the table there are approximately 130,000 clones, approximately 71% of which are singletons. What was sequenced was peripheral blood. Source of these receptors: a woman in her seventies with acute or convalescent COVID-19.

The V call is TRBV5-1, the J call TRBJ2-1; 7 nucleotides match TRBD2. V was pared by 0 bases and J by 6 bases, with 6 bases of the junction left unmatched. The V gene's germline CDR1 is SGHRS and CDR2 YFSETQ. This CDR3 has 15 residues. The CDR3 reads CASSLVAGAGNEQFF. The CDR3 DNA is TGCGCCAGCAGCTTGGTCGCGGGAGCGGGCAATGAGCAGTTCTTC.

J is TRBJ1-5 and V is TRBV7-9; D is undetermined. The CDR3 has 13 residues. V was pared by 5 bases and J by 2 bases, with 7 bases between. CDR1 is SEHNR, CDR2 FQNEAQ, per germline (reference sequence). CDR3 loop: CASSISGNQPQHF. The CDR3 nucleotides read TGTGCCAGCAGCATCAGTGGCAATCAGCCCCAGCATTTT.

The V call is TRBV6-5, the J call TRBJ2-7; unclear D gene. Trimming shortened V by 11 bases and J by 6 bases, and 17 bases separated the two germline ends. The germline V gene encodes CDR1 MNHEY and CDR2 SVGAGI. CDR3 length: 12 amino acids. CDR3 protein: CAGGLYTGEQYF. The CDR3 coding sequence is TGTGCCGGTGGGCTTTACACCGGCGAGCAGTACTTC.

The gene calls are TRBV4-3 and TRBJ1-6, with D hard to call. The CDR3 contains 14 residues. V gave up 0 bases and J gave up 9 bases, with 9 bases separating them. Germline lookup yields CDR1 LGHNA and CDR2 YSLEER. CDR3 residues: CASSQDRLLSPLHF. The CDR3 DNA is TGCGCCAGCAGCCAAGATAGATTGCTTTCACCCCTCCACTTT.

The V gene is TRBV7-9, the J gene TRBJ2-1; 8 nucleotides align to TRBD1. V shed 7 bases and J 2 bases; nucleotides not matched to a gene: 7. Germline assignment: CDR1 SEHNR and CDR2 FQNEAQ (reference sequence). The CDR3 is 15 residues long. CDR3: CASIQPGGAYNEQFF. The CDR3 region has the DNA TGTGCCAGCATCCAACCAGGGGGCGCCTACAATGAGCAGTTCTTC. The variable domain in full, with the rest retrieved from reference TRBV7-9 and TRBJ2-1, is DTGVSQNPRHKITKRGQNVTFRCDPISEHNRLYWYRQTLGQGPEFLTYFQNEAQLEKSRLLSDRFSAERPKGSFSTLEIQRTEQGDSAMYLCASIQPGGAYNEQFFGPGTRLTVL.

V is TRBV7-6 and J is TRBJ2-1; 14 bases match TRBD2. Trimming cost V 2 bases and J 8 bases; bases outside gene matches: 8. Germline CDR1 SGHVS, CDR2 FNYEAQ. The CDR3 runs to 17 residues. Written as DNA, the CDR3 is TGTGCCAGCAGCTTATTTGCGGGACTAGCGGGAGTTGATGAGCAGTTCTTC. Protein product: CASSLFAGLAGVDEQFF.

The chain joins TRBV5-1 to TRBJ2-7; D is unresolved. CDR1 is SGHRS, CDR2 YFSETQ, per germline. The CDR3 is made up of 14 amino acids. Trimming removed 1 base at V and 2 bases at J, with 10 bases between. CDR3 in amino acids: CASSLSSIAYEQYF. The CDR3 region has the DNA TGCGCCAGCAGCTTGTCGTCTATAGCCTACGAGCAGTACTTC.